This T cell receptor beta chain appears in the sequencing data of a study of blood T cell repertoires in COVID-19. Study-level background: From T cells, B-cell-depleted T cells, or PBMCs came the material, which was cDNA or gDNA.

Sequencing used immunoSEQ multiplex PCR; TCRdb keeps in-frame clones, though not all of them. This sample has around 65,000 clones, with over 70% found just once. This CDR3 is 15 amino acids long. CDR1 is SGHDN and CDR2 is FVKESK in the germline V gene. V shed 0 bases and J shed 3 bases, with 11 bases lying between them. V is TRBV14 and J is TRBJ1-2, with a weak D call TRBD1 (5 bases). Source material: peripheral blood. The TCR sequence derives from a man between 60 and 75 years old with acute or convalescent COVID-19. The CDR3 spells CASSQDRWGDYGYTF. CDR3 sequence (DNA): TGTGCCAGCAGCCAAGATCGATGGGGCGACTATGGCTACACCTTC.